This T cell receptor beta chain was found in a study of T cells expressing NK-cell markers. Study overall: Sorted CD3+CD56+NKG2C+, CD3+CD56+NKG2C- and CD3+CD56-NKG2C+ T-cell subsets were beta-chain profiled. The authors sequenced eight donors, of whom seven were HCMV-seropositive and one was seronegative.

TCRdb re-called the 5' RACE reads and gives one entry per CDR3 protein, without DNA. Recorded for this sample: fewer than 400,000 distinct CDR3 sequences. Details on this clonotype: Its antigen is not known.

Overall study findings and caveats: For 5 to 7 donors, the dominant NKG2C+ clonotypes made up about 1.0-7.5% of their CD8+ T cells. The HCMV specificity of the expanded NKG2C+ T cell clones stayed unresolved.

Per germline, CDR1 LGHNA and CDR2 YNFKEQ. The CDR3 runs 15 residues. This chain connects TRBV4-2 to TRBJ2-7; TCRdb's D call of TRBD1 is untestable without DNA. Sample: blood T cells: a sorted CD56 or NKG2C T cell subset, CD4+ or CD8+ T cells, or bulk PBMC T cells (not recorded which). This sequence originates from a woman aged 45-65 years in good health. The CDR3 spells CASSQTRDTWGEQYF.